The clone carrying this T cell receptor (beta chain) occurred a few times. Its antigen is not known. This specimen belongs to a study of identical twins. Carrying unique molecular identifiers, the cDNA also gained a universal primer site through template switching. TCRdb passed the 5' RACE reads through MiXCR, listing each CDR3 protein once. Found here are approximately 500,000 distinct CDR3 sequences, 15% of them singletons; the top ten hold more than 0.4%. Study-level findings and limits: Rather than following the same donors, the conclusions depended on cross-sectional statistical analysis. Part of the zero-insertion signal could reflect confounding by invariant MAIT and iNKT cells. With abundant cord blood beta clonotypes, insertions were fewer; memory repertoires showed no such pattern.

V dropped 6 bases and J dropped 6; count of bases not matched to a gene: 7. The germline gives CDR1 DFQATT, CDR2 SNEGSKA (reference sequence). This CDR3 has 13 residues. Another study also made use of these data, one on yellow fever vaccine responses in identical twins.

The sample comprised CD4+ T cells sorted from blood. The J gene is TRBJ2-7, the V gene TRBV20-1; 11 nucleotides line up with TRBD2. The sequence derives from a woman younger than 35 in good health. In DNA, the CDR3 is TGCAGTGCCTCACTAGCGGGAGTTTCCGAGCAGTACTTC. Translation gives CSASLAGVSEQYF.